One sample yielded the 27 T cell receptor beta chains listed below, sequenced in a study of T cells in Graves' hyperthyroidism and ophthalmopathy. Authors of the study amplified TCR beta CDR3 regions from RNA transcripts. In the first-round RT-PCR of the TCR CDR3, the HTBI primer set was used. MiXCR, run by TCRdb on the multiplex PCR reads, gives a single entry per CDR3 protein. The repertoire holds hundreds of thousands of distinct CDR3 sequences, with less than 20% as singletons. Sequencing was done on a sample of blood. Every receptor here comes from a woman between 18 and 30 years old with Graves' hyperthyroidism.

This clonotype showed up just a few times. This chain connects TRBV7-9 to TRBJ2-1; 9 bases are a match to TRBD1. CDR3 length equals 15 residues. Germline CDR1 and CDR2: SEHNR and FQNEAQ (reference sequence). V shed 5 bases and J 7 bases; nucleotides not matched to a gene: 9. The CDR3 coding sequence is TGTGCCAGCAGCCCGACAGGGGGGGCTTCGAATGAGCAGTTCTTC. Amino acid sequence: CASSPTGGASNEQFF.

The chain links TRBV15 to TRBJ2-1; TRBD2 agrees at 11 bases. The CDR3 has 14 amino acids. J was trimmed by 4 bases and V by 8 bases; bases with no gene match: 4. Germline V gene sequence: CDR1 LNHNV, CDR2 YYDKDF (reference sequence). The CDR3: CATRSGGGYNEQFF. DNA of the CDR3: TGTGCCACCCGTAGCGGGGGGGGTTACAATGAGCAGTTCTTC.

The genes are TRBV20-1 and TRBJ2-2; the D call may be TRBD1 or TRBD2 (5 bases each). V lost 3 bases and J 0 bases, leaving 8 bases between the germline ends. Germline V gene lookup returns CDR1 DFQATT and CDR2 SNEGSKA (reference sequence). The CDR3 spans 14 residues. This CDR3 is CSASRGANTGELFF. The CDR3 DNA sequence: TGCAGTGCTAGTAGAGGGGCGAACACCGGGGAGCTGTTTTTT.

This clonotype was seen many times. This chain joins TRBV9 and TRBJ2-1; 12 positions match TRBD2. The V gene's germline CDR1 is SGDLS and CDR2 YYNGEE. The CDR3 contains 16 residues. J was trimmed by 5 bases and V by 2 bases; bases with no gene match: 5. The CDR3 is CASSVGLAGTDNEQFF. The CDR3 region has the DNA TGTGCCAGCAGCGTCGGACTAGCGGGAACAGACAATGAGCAGTTCTTC.

Note on this clonotype: A single base separates this from a much larger clone, so it may be a read error. The CDR3 coding sequence is TGCAGTGCTGCCGGACTAGCGAGAGGTGGCAATGAGCAGTTCTTC. This translates into CSAAGLARGGNEQFF. V usage is TRBV20-1 and J usage is TRBJ2-1, with TRBD2 identical over 9 bases. Germline values: CDR1 DFQATT, CDR2 SNEGSKA (reference sequence). The junction had 11 bases not matched to a gene; V was cut back by 5 bases and J by 6 bases. There are 15 residues in the CDR3.

The chain links TRBV28 to TRBJ1-4; 9 bases line up with TRBD1. The germline V gene has CDR1 MDHEN and CDR2 SYDVKM. This CDR3 region has 13 residues. J was trimmed by 7 bases and V by 10 bases; bases with no gene match: 7. The CDR3 nucleotides read TGTGCCACCCAGACAGGGGGTGTTGAAAAACTGTTTTTT. This sequence encodes CATQTGGVEKLFF.

A few counts support this clonotype. CDR3 bases: TGTGCCAGCTTACCCAACGTAAATTATAATTCACCCCTCCACTTT. Protein product: CASLPNVNYNSPLHF. The rearrangement links TRBV6-1 to TRBJ1-6; no definite D call. The CDR3 runs to 15 residues. In germline, CDR1 is MNHNS, CDR2 SASEGT. The germline V and J ends were trimmed by 8 bases and 4 bases, with 15 bases remaining between them.

V is TRBV29-1 and J is TRBJ1-1, with D possibly matching TRBD1 (5 bases). Trimming cost V 1 base and J 6 bases, with 18 bases left between them. This CDR3 has 15 residues. Germline loops: CDR1 SQVTM, CDR2 ANQGSEA. CDR3 residues: CSVEGRLGGIPEAFF. The CDR3 bases are TGCAGCGTTGAAGGACGGTTGGGGGGGATACCTGAAGCTTTCTTT. Supplemented by reference TRBV29-1 and TRBJ1-1, the full variable domain reads SAVISQKPSRDICQRGTSLTIQCQVDSQVTMMFWYRQQPGQSLTLIATANQGSEATYESGFVIDKFPISRPNLTFSTLTVSNMSPEDSSIYLCSVEGRLGGIPEAFFGQGTRLTVV.

This clonotype has ten or more counts. This chain connects TRBV11-2 to TRBJ1-4; possibly TRBD1 for D (6 bases). The V end was cut by 5 bases, the J end by 8 bases, with 15 bases between. This CDR3 has 14 residues. Germline V gene lookup returns CDR1 SGHAT and CDR2 FQNNGV. The CDR3 region has the DNA TGTGCCAGCAGCCGGGGGGGCGTATACGAAAAACTGTTTTTT. Residues: CASSRGGVYEKLFF.

This clonotype was counted many times. This chain links TRBV3-1 with TRBJ1-1, with D perhaps matching TRBD1 (5 bases). This CDR3 spans 12 amino acids. CDR1 and CDR2 (germline): LGHDT, YNNKEL (reference sequence). The V end was cut by 8 bases, the J end by 9 bases, with 16 bases between. The CDR3 nucleotides are TGTGCCAGCCGAGGGACGGGAGCGAAAGCTTTCTTT. Protein product: CASRGTGAKAFF.

This rearrangement joins TRBV5-1 to TRBJ2-6; perhaps TRBD2 as D (5 bases). From germline, CDR1 is SGHRS and CDR2 YFSETQ. This CDR3 region has 15 residues. V lost 0 bases, J lost 4 bases, and 8 bases lay in between. CDR3: CASSLDGNGANVLTF. CDR3 bases: TGCGCCAGCAGCTTGGACGGGAACGGGGCCAACGTCCTGACTTTC. The variable domain in full, with the rest retrieved from reference TRBV5-1 and TRBJ2-6, is KAGVTQTPRYLIKTRGQQVTLSCSPISGHRSVSWYQQTPGQGLQFLFEYFSETQRNKGNFPGRFSGRQFSNSRSEMNVSTLELGDSALYLCASSLDGNGANVLTFGAGSRLTVL.

This clonotype was observed at least ten times. J is TRBJ1-5 and V is TRBV6-2 or TRBV6-3; D perhaps matches TRBD1 (5 bases). V lost 5 bases and J lost 0, with 14 bases in between. This CDR3 has 16 residues. The germline V gene encodes CDR1 MNHEY and CDR2 SVGEGT. In nucleotides, the CDR3 is TGTGCCAGCAGTCCATCAGGGCCTCATAGCAATCAGCCCCAGCATTTT. The encoded protein is CASSPSGPHSNQPQHF.

At least ten counts were recorded for this clonotype. The chain uses TRBV7-2 and TRBJ2-1, with TRBD2 matching over 12 bases. This CDR3 is 18 amino acids long. V dropped 6 bases and J dropped 2; count of bases not matched to a gene: 11. Germline-derived CDR1 and CDR2 are SGHTA and FQGNSA. The CDR3, as DNA: TGTGCCAGCAGAGGATCTAGCGGGAGGGGTAGCGCCTACAATGAGCAGTTCTTC. Translating it yields CASRGSSGRGSAYNEQFF.

Comments on this clonotype: The junction shows a germline mismatch at one end, possibly a read error. The chain combines TRBV7-2 with TRBJ2-7, with TRBD2 matching over 14 bases. The CDR3 is 13 amino acids. Germline V gene sequence: CDR1 SGHTA, CDR2 FQGNSA. CDR3: CASSLPGLAGEHF. The CDR3 bases are TGTGCCAGCAGCTTACCGGGACTAGCGGGAGAGCACTTC.

This chain connects TRBV5-1 to TRBJ2-2, with 7 bases matching TRBD2. CDR1 and CDR2 from the germline V gene are SGHRS and YFSETQ. Losses at the gene ends were 0 bases for V and 4 bases for J; bases not matched to a gene: 6. The CDR3 is made up of 16 amino acids. CDR3 bases: TGCGCCAGCAGCTTGGCGGTGACTAGCCGCACCGGGGAGCTGTTTTTT. It encodes CASSLAVTSRTGELFF.

This clonotype was counted many times. The CDR3, as DNA: TGTGCCAGCAGCCTGATAGCGGGGGGCGATGAGACCCAGTACTTC. Its protein is CASSLIAGGDETQYF. The chain carries TRBV7-3 and TRBJ2-5; 10 nucleotides align to TRBD2. The germline gives CDR1 SGHTA, CDR2 FQGTGA. V gave up 5 bases and J gave up 5 bases; unmatched junction bases: 8. The CDR3 consists of 15 residues.

This rearrangement joins TRBV19 to TRBJ2-6; 9 bases are shared with TRBD2. CDR1 is LNHDA and CDR2 is SQIVND in the germline V gene (reference sequence). This CDR3 comprises 19 residues. V shed 5 bases and J 2 bases; nucleotides not matched to a gene: 13. CDR3 amino acids: CASSRYGGRALAGANVLTF. In DNA form, the CDR3 reads TGTGCCAGTAGTCGGTACGGCGGGAGGGCCCTCGCTGGGGCCAACGTCCTGACTTTC.

This clonotype has a count of ten or more. The V and J genes are TRBV6-2 or TRBV6-3 and TRBJ2-3; D may be TRBD1 (6 bases). The CDR3 spans 16 residues. Trimming removed 6 bases from V and 5 bases from J, with 21 bases in between. Germline V gene sequence: CDR1 MNHEY, CDR2 SVGEGT. Written as DNA, the CDR3 is TGTGCCAGCAGACCTTCAATGGGGGCCCCAGGAGATACGCAGTATTTT. Amino acid sequence: CASRPSMGAPGDTQYF.

The chain joins TRBV7-8 to TRBJ2-2; 8 bases line up with TRBD2. The junction had 6 bases not matched to a gene; V was cut back by 1 base and J by 5 bases. Germline V gene lookup returns CDR1 SGHVS and CDR2 FQNEAQ. CDR3 length equals 16 residues. CDR3 in DNA: TGTGCCAGCAGCTTAGGGCCCGCGGGAGGAACCGGGGAGCTGTTTTTT. It codes for CASSLGPAGGTGELFF. Drawing the rest from reference TRBV7-8 and TRBJ2-2, the complete variable domain is GAGVSQSPRYKVAKRGQDVALRCDPISGHVSLFWYQQALGQGPEFLTYFQNEAQLDKSGLPSDRFFAERPEGSVSTLKIQRTQQEDSAVYLCASSLGPAGGTGELFFGEGSRLTVL.

This clonotype was detected a few times. The chain has TRBV7-6 and TRBJ2-2, with TRBD1 matching over 7 bases. V shed 0 bases and J 1 base; nucleotides not matched to a gene: 11. The CDR3 has 19 residues. Germline V lookup: CDR1 SGHVS, CDR2 FNYEAQ. The CDR3, as DNA: TGTGCCAGCAGCTTAGCCAACAGGGGCCCGCCTCTGAACACCGGGGAGCTGTTTTTT. This gives the protein CASSLANRGPPLNTGELFF. The whole variable domain, remainder taken from reference TRBV7-6 and TRBJ2-2, is GAGVSQSPRYKVTKRGQDVALRCDPISGHVSLYWYRQALGQGPEFLTYFNYEAQQDKSGLPNDRFSAERPEGSISTLTIQRTEQRDSAMYRCASSLANRGPPLNTGELFFGEGSRLTVL.

The chain is built from TRBV11-2 and TRBJ2-5; 9 positions match TRBD2. The germline V gene encodes CDR1 SGHAT and CDR2 FQNNGV. This CDR3 spans 18 amino acids. The J segment lost 4 bases and the V segment lost 5 bases, leaving 17 bases of the junction unmatched. The CDR3 loop is CASSEQGLAALGGETQYF. The CDR3 DNA sequence: TGTGCCAGCAGCGAACAGGGACTAGCAGCCCTTGGTGGAGAGACCCAGTACTTC.

There are a few counts of this clonotype. With a much larger clone just one base away, this may be a read error. This chain connects TRBV10-3 to TRBJ2-7; D may be TRBD1 (6 bases). The germline CDR1 and CDR2 sequences are ENHRY and SYGVKD. The CDR3 covers 13 residues. DNA for the CDR3: TGTGCCGTCAGTAAGGGGGACACCTACGAGCAGTACTTC. Protein sequence: CAVSKGDTYEQYF.

This clonotype was counted many times. This chain links TRBV30 with TRBJ1-2; TRBD1 matches 8 bases. The ends lost 3 bases at V and 5 bases at J; junction bases unmatched: 8. The CDR3 is made up of 14 amino acids. The germline V gene encodes CDR1 GTSNPN and CDR2 SVGIG (reference sequence). CDR3 nucleotides: TGTGCCTGGAGCTCCGGACAGGGAGTTTATGGCTACACCTTC. It yields the protein CAWSSGQGVYGYTF.

Written as DNA, the CDR3 is TGTGCCAGCAGGATCAGCGAAAGCTCCTATAATTCACCCCTCCACTTT. Its translation is CASRISESSYNSPLHF. The gene calls are TRBV6-2 or TRBV6-3 and TRBJ1-6; no clear D. CDR1 is MNHEY, CDR2 SVGEGT, per germline. Trimming took off 6 bases at V and 0 bases at J, with 12 bases between the two ends. This CDR3 has 16 residues.

This clonotype showed up many times. The chain combines TRBV11-2 with TRBJ2-7; TRBD2 matches at 7 bases. Looked up from germline, CDR1 is SGHAT and CDR2 is FQNNGV. CDR3 length: 15 residues. V dropped 1 base and J dropped 2; count of bases not matched to a gene: 5. CDR3 in DNA: TGTGCCAGCAGCTTAGCCCCCGGGACTACCTACGAGCAGTACTTC. Protein: CASSLAPGTTYEQYF.

This clonotype was seen many times. The chain has TRBV7-3 and TRBJ2-1; maybe TRBD1 (5 bases). Germline V gives CDR1 SGHTA, CDR2 FQGTGA. Trimming removed 2 bases from V and 0 bases from J, with 8 bases in between. CDR3 length: 15 residues. This CDR3 is CASSLQGYSYNEQFF. Written as DNA, the CDR3 is TGTGCCAGCAGCTTACAGGGTTACTCCTACAATGAGCAGTTCTTC.

This clonotype was seen at least ten times. The chain links TRBV5-1 to TRBJ2-7; no reliable D call. Germline loops: CDR1 SGHRS, CDR2 YFSETQ. There are 15 residues in the CDR3. V lost 1 base, J lost 0 bases, and 11 bases lay in between. The CDR3 DNA sequence: TGCGCCAGCAGCTTGTCAAGGCTACCCTCCTACGAGCAGTACTTC. Translating gives CASSLSRLPSYEQYF.